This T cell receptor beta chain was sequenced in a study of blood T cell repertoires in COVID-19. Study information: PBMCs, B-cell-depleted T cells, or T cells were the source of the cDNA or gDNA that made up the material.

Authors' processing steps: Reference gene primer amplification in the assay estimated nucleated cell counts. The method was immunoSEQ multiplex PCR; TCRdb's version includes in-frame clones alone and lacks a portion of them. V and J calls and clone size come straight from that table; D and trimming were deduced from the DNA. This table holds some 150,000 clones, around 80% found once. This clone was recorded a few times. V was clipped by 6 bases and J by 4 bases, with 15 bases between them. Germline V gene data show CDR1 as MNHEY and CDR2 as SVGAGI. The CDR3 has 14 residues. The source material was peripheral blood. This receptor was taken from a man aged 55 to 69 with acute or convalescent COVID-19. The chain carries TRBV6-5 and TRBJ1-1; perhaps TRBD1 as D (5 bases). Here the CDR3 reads CASSLGGSATEAFF. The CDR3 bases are TGTGCCAGCAGCCTTGGGGGGTCTGCCACTGAAGCTTTCTTT.